These T cell receptor beta chains were read from a single sample in a study of shared clonotypes between healthy human individuals. Repertoires were generated with immunoSEQ multiplex PCR, while TCRdb's copy carries only in-frame clones and drops some. Of some 2.3 million clones listed, 80% to 95% are singletons. The specimen was naive CD4+ T cells from PBMCs. All receptors derive from a man aged 18 to 35 in good health. Some clones in this sample may be carry-over from other donors' samples. Each CDR3 is given with its conserved first and last residue. The D gene is left open where the match is weak. Some rows mark clone size as missing; the rest say once, few, many or name a class of expanded clone.

j_gene	v_gene	abundance	d_gene	CDR3aa	CDR3nt
TRBJ2-1	TRBV4-2	-	TRBD2	CASSLGLAGGSYNEQFF	TGTGCCAGCAGCCTAGGGCTAGCGGGGGGCTCCTACAATGAGCAGTTCTTC
TRBJ2-1	TRBV18	-	-	CASSPLGSSYNEQFF	TGTGCCAGCTCACCATTAGGGAGCTCCTACAATGAGCAGTTCTTC
TRBJ1-1	TRBV7-2	-	TRBD1	CASSWDRGNTEAFF	TGTGCCAGCAGCTGGGACAGGGGGAACACTGAAGCTTTCTTT
TRBJ2-5	TRBV7-7	-	-	CASSLVRQETQYF	TGTGCCAGCAGCTTAGTCAGGCAAGAGACCCAGTACTTC
TRBJ2-7	TRBV6-6	-	-	CASNSHNGGEQYF	TGTGCCAGCAACTCACACAACGGGGGCGAGCAGTACTTC
TRBJ2-3	TRBV7-9	-	-	CASRGGVTDTQYF	TGTGCCAGCAGGGGGGGTGTCACAGATACGCAGTATTTT
TRBJ2-7	TRBV30	-	-	CAWSGRDEQYF	TGTGCCTGGAGTGGCCGGGACGAGCAGTACTTC
TRBJ2-5	TRBV29-1	-	-	CSVVGPPQLGYHGQETQYF	TGCAGCGTTGTGGGACCCCCTCAGCTGGGGTACCACGGGCAAGAGACCCAGTACTTC
TRBJ1-5	TRBV7-2	-	-	CASSLLSNSNQPQHF	TGTGCCAGCAGCTTACTCAGTAATAGCAATCAGCCCCAGCATTTT
TRBJ1-4	TRBV7-9	-	-	CASSSTAPTNEKLFF	TGTGCCAGCAGCTCGACGGCGCCAACTAATGAAAAACTGTTTTTT
TRBJ2-5	TRBV10-3	-	-	CAISARGETQYF	TGTGCCATCAGCGCCCGGGGCGAGACCCAGTACTTC
TRBJ1-4	TRBV2	-	-	CASALEDEKLFF	TGTGCCAGCGCACTGGAAGATGAAAAACTGTTTTTT
TRBJ2-1	TRBV7-2	-	TRBD2	CASSLTSGPSYNEQFF	TGTGCCAGCAGCTTAACTAGCGGACCCTCCTACAATGAGCAGTTCTTC
TRBJ1-1	TRBV14	-	-	CASSALVNTEAFF	TGTGCCAGCAGCGCCCTTGTGAACACTGAAGCTTTCTTT
TRBJ1-5	TRBV6-1	once	-	CASSLLEDQPQHF	TGTGCCAGCAGTTTACTGGAGGATCAGCCCCAGCATTTT
TRBJ1-1	TRBV23-1	once	-	CASSPTTSPGHVNTEAFF	TGCGCCAGCAGTCCCACTACTAGTCCGGGACATGTGAACACTGAAGCTTTCTTT
TRBJ1-5	TRBV4-1	-	TRBD1	CASSQDGGGYQPQHF	TGCGCCAGCAGCCAAGATGGAGGGGGCTATCAGCCCCAGCATTTT
TRBJ1-2	TRBV2	-	-	CASSQGRNYGYTF	TGTGCCAGCAGCCAGGGGAGAAACTATGGCTACACCTTC
TRBJ1-4	TRBV19	-	TRBD1	CASSTADRGPEKLFF	TGTGCCAGTAGTACCGCGGACAGGGGGCCTGAAAAACTGTTTTTT
TRBJ2-5	TRBV9	-	-	CASSDPRGGQETQYF	TGTGCCAGCAGCGACCCCAGGGGCGGCCAAGAGACCCAGTACTTC
TRBJ2-5	TRBV30	-	-	CAWTPTGIIGKTQYF	TGTGCCTGGACCCCAACAGGGATAATAGGGAAGACCCAGTACTTC
TRBJ2-5	TRBV5-1	once	TRBD1	CASSSPGQEETQYF	TGCGCCAGCAGCTCGCCAGGACAGGAAGAGACCCAGTACTTC
TRBJ2-5	TRBV27	once	TRBD1	CASSSPGQGFKETQYF	TGTGCCAGCAGTTCCCCGGGACAGGGTTTTAAGGAGACCCAGTACTTC
TRBJ2-1	TRBV7-3	-	TRBD1	CASSADRGTSEQFF	TGTGCCAGCAGCGCGGACAGGGGAACAAGTGAGCAGTTCTTC
TRBJ2-3	TRBV7-9	-	TRBD2	CASSRWTSGSTDTQYF	TGTGCCAGCAGCAGATGGACTAGCGGGAGCACAGATACGCAGTATTTT
TRBJ2-7	TRBV28	-	TRBD1	CASSYQGDEQYF	TGTGCCAGCAGTTACCAGGGGGACGAGCAGTACTTC
TRBJ1-2	TRBV14	-	-	CASSQQTGINYGYTF	TGTGCCAGCAGCCAACAGACGGGAATTAACTATGGCTACACCTTC
TRBJ2-5	TRBV4-2	-	TRBD2	CASSQDWATSGRGETQYF	TGTGCCAGCAGCCAAGATTGGGCGACTAGCGGGAGAGGGGAGACCCAGTACTTC
TRBJ2-7	TRBV18	-	TRBD1	CASSQATGSHEQYF	TGTGCCAGCTCCCAAGCGACAGGGTCCCACGAGCAGTACTTC
TRBJ1-1	TRBV27	-	-	CASSFKSHMNTEAFF	TGTGCCAGCAGTTTCAAGTCGCATATGAACACTGAAGCTTTCTTT
TRBJ2-7	TRBV16	-	-	CASSPPRRQDRKEQYF	TGTGCCAGCAGCCCACCGCGTCGGCAGGATCGTAAGGAGCAGTACTTC
TRBJ1-2	TRBV27	-	-	CPWYTHQNYGYTF	TGTCCCTGGTATACCCACCAGAACTATGGCTACACCTTC
TRBJ2-3	TRBV7-3	-	-	CASSLDGAATDTQYF	TGTGCCAGCAGCTTAGATGGGGCGGCCACAGATACGCAGTATTTT
TRBJ2-3	TRBV7-9	-	-	CASSSTDTQYF	TGTGCCAGCAGCTCTACAGATACGCAGTATTTT
TRBJ2-7	TRBV7-8	-	TRBD2	CASNRLAGFGEQYF	TGTGCCAGCAACCGACTAGCGGGATTTGGCGAGCAGTACTTC
TRBJ2-7	TRBV15	-	TRBD2	CATSRDRLAGGRGQYF	TGTGCCACCAGCAGAGATCGGCTAGCGGGAGGGCGTGGCCAGTACTTC
TRBJ2-5	TRBV7-8	-	TRBD1	CASSLVPLGQEDRETQYF	TGTGCCAGCAGCTTAGTTCCGTTGGGACAGGAGGATAGAGAGACCCAGTACTTC
TRBJ1-2	TRBV28	-	-	CASTQSGGGLLVYGYTF	TGTGCCAGCACCCAATCCGGAGGAGGGCTGCTTGTCTATGGCTACACCTTC
TRBJ1-4	TRBV15	-	TRBD1	CATSTRQGLGEKLFF	TGTGCCACCAGCACCCGACAGGGGTTAGGGGAAAAACTGTTTTTT
TRBJ2-1	TRBV4-1	-	TRBD2	CASSQDQFRPSGRSLSNEQFF	TGCGCCAGCAGCCAAGATCAGTTTCGGCCTAGCGGGAGGAGTTTGAGCAATGAGCAGTTCTTC
TRBJ2-3	TRBV2	-	-	CASTFSAGESTDTQYF	TGTGCCAGCACCTTTAGCGCAGGGGAGAGCACAGATACGCAGTATTTT
TRBJ2-7	TRBV7-3	-	-	CASSLNPTGNYEQYF	TGTGCCAGCAGCCTAAACCCTACAGGGAACTACGAGCAGTACTTC
TRBJ2-2	TRBV15	-	-	CATSIHTGELFF	TGTGCCACCAGCATCCACACCGGGGAGCTGTTTTTT
TRBJ1-1	TRBV7-8	-	-	CASSLGATEAFF	TGTGCCAGCAGCTTAGGGGCAACTGAAGCTTTCTTT
TRBJ2-1	TRBV4-1	-	TRBD2	CASSQTPGLGYNEQFF	TGCGCCAGCAGCCAAACCCCCGGACTAGGCTACAATGAGCAGTTCTTC
TRBJ2-1	TRBV10-1	-	-	CASSEGRDINNEQFF	TGCGCCAGCAGTGAGGGTAGGGACATAAACAATGAGCAGTTCTTC
TRBJ1-1	TRBV18	-	TRBD1	CASSPGQGGNTEAFF	TGTGCCAGCTCACCTGGACAGGGAGGGAACACTGAAGCTTTCTTT
TRBJ1-5	TRBV5-3	-	-	CARSLVGERQPQHF	TGTGCCAGAAGCTTGGTTGGGGAGCGTCAGCCCCAGCATTTT
TRBJ2-7	TRBV7-8	once	TRBD2	CASSSAALSAGVYEQYF	TGTGCCAGCAGCTCCGCCGCCTTATCGGCGGGGGTCTACGAGCAGTACTTC
TRBJ1-1	TRBV10-1	-	-	CASKRDIYTEAFF	TGCGCCAGCAAAAGGGACATCTACACTGAAGCTTTCTTT
TRBJ2-3	TRBV7-8	once	-	CASSPLSNTQYF	TGTGCCAGCAGCCCGCTATCAAATACGCAGTATTTT
TRBJ2-2	TRBV6-4	-	TRBD2	CAPAAGVFCTGELFF	TGTGCTCCCGCCGCGGGAGTCTTTTGCACCGGGGAGCTGTTTTTT
TRBJ2-7	TRBV28	-	TRBD1	CASNAGQGTPAYSYEQYF	TGTGCCAGCAATGCCGGACAGGGCACGCCGGCATACTCCTACGAGCAGTACTTC
TRBJ2-3	TRBV7-3	-	TRBD2	CASSSTLAGGRRDTQYF	TGTGCCAGCAGCTCCACCCTAGCGGGAGGACGAAGAGATACGCAGTATTTT